This T cell receptor beta chain was observed in a study of response to subunit inactivated influenza vaccine. Study-level findings and limits: Only a handful of new T cells, the authors suggested, are recruited with each seasonal influenza vaccination.

Germline V CDR1 and CDR2: ENHRY, SYGVKD. This CDR3 spans 14 amino acids. The V segment lost 7 bases and the J segment 9 bases; nucleotides outside the gene matches: 14. Notes on this clonotype: Its target is unknown.

Via MiXCR, TCRdb re-called the RT-PCR reads, giving one row per CDR3 protein. This sample has roughly 710,000 distinct CDR3 sequences, with about 14% found just once. The material was PBMCs from blood, obtained roughly 15 days before vaccination. This clonotype was obtained from a man in his fifties or sixties who received an inactivated influenza vaccine. The rearrangement links TRBV10-3 to TRBJ1-1; 7 nucleotides line up with TRBD1. This CDR3 reads CAIKAGTDNEKAFF. In DNA form, the CDR3 reads TGTGCCATCAAAGCTGGGACAGATAATGAAAAAGCTTTCTTT.